This section outlines one TCR beta chain sequence together with its context. Its target is unknown. This sample is part of a study of OX40 agonist ivuxolimab in advanced cancers. Study at large: Ivuxolimab, an antibody acting as an agonist of OX40 (CD134), was used to treat patients. Ivuxolimab doses were 0.01, 0.1, 0.3, 1.5, 3 or 10 mg/kg every 2 weeks. Notes on the study in general: CD4+ and CD8+ blood T cells expanded clonally by week 6 at 0.1 to 3.0 mg/kg. Certain nonresponders likewise exhibited a low normalized T-cell clonal expansion.

Sequenced by immunoSEQ multiplex PCR; TCRdb stores in-frame clones only, minus some. Of some 98,000 clones listed, around 90% are singletons. The CDR3 spans 12 residues. The ends lost 6 bases at V and 2 bases at J; junction bases unmatched: 1. Germline CDR1 PRHDT, CDR2 FYEKMQ (reference sequence). The source is an adult with an advanced solid tumor such as melanoma, head and neck, liver or kidney cancer. The gene calls are TRBV13 and TRBJ2-7; TRBD1 matches at 7 bases. The specimen was CD4+ or CD8+ T cells sorted from blood, collected in a trial of the OX40 agonist ivuxolimab. As DNA, the CDR3 is TGTGCCAGCAGTACAGGGGCCTACGAGCAGTACTTC. It yields the protein CASSTGAYEQYF.